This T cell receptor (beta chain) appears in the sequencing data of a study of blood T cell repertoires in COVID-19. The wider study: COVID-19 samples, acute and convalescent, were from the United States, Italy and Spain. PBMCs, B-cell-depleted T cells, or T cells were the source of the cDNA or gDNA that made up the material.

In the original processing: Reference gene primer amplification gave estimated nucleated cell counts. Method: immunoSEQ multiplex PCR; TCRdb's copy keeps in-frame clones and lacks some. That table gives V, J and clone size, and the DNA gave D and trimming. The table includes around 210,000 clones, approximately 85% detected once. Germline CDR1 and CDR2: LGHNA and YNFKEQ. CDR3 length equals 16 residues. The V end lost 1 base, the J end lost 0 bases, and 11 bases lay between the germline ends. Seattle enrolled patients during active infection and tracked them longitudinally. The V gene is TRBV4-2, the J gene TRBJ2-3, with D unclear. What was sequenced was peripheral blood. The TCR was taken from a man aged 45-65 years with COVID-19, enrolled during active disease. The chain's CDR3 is CASSQVASISTDTQYF. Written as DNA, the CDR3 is TGTGCCAGCAGCCAAGTAGCCAGCATTAGCACAGATACGCAGTATTTT.